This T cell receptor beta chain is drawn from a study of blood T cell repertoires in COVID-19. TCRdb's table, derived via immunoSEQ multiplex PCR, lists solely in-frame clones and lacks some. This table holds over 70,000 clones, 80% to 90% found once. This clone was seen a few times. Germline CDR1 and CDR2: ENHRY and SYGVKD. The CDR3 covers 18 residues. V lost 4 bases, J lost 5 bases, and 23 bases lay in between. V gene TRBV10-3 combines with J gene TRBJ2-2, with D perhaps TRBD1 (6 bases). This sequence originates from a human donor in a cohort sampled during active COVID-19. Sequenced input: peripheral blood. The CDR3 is CAISGLPQGSVRTGELFF. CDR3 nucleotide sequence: TGTGCCATCAGTGGATTACCACAGGGTTCTGTCCGTACCGGGGAGCTGTTTTTT.